The rows below give T cell receptor beta chains drawn from one sample of a study of PD-L1 blockade in urothelial cancer. Sequencing was performed with immunoSEQ multiplex PCR; in TCRdb, only in-frame clones are kept and a portion is missing. This table holds nearly 35,000 clones, approximately 87% found once. This specimen consisted of PBMCs, obtained around atezolizumab (anti-PD-L1) treatment. These receptor sequences come from a man in his sixties with urothelial cancer. CDR3s include the opening cysteine and the closing phenylalanine or tryptophan. D genes are given only for firm matches. Not every row has a clone size; where given, it reads once, few, many or a size class.

CDR3 DNA: TGTGCTAGTGGTTTGATTGAGAGACTAGGCTCCTACAATGAGCAGTTCTTC; CDR3 protein: CASGLIERLGSYNEQFF; D gene: .; clone size: .; V gene: TRBV12-5; J gene: TRBJ2-1
CDR3 DNA: TGTGCCAGTGCTGTATACAGGGGGCGAGGGGAGACCCAGTACTTC; CDR3 protein: CASAVYRGRGETQYF; D gene: TRBD1; clone size: .; V gene: TRBV28; J gene: TRBJ2-5
CDR3 DNA: TGCAGCGTTGCCAGGGCGGAGAATTCACCCCTCCACTTT; CDR3 protein: CSVARAENSPLHF; D gene: .; clone size: .; V gene: TRBV29-1; J gene: TRBJ1-6
CDR3 DNA: TGTGCCAGCAGTCTCCTGACAGGGATCACAGAGACCCAGTACTTC; CDR3 protein: CASSLLTGITETQYF; D gene: TRBD1; clone size: .; V gene: TRBV27; J gene: TRBJ2-5
CDR3 DNA: TGTGCCAGCAGTTTACAGGGAAACTATGGCTACACCTTC; CDR3 protein: CASSLQGNYGYTF; D gene: .; clone size: .; V gene: TRBV28; J gene: TRBJ1-2
CDR3 DNA: TGTGCCAGCCCTGAGAGTGCGAACGGGGAGCTGTTTTTT; CDR3 protein: CASPESANGELFF; D gene: .; clone size: once; V gene: TRBV27; J gene: TRBJ2-2
CDR3 DNA: TGCGCCAGCAGCTCCGGGACAGAGAACACCGGGGAGCTGTTTTTT; CDR3 protein: CASSSGTENTGELFF; D gene: TRBD1; clone size: few; V gene: TRBV5-1; J gene: TRBJ2-2
CDR3 DNA: TGTGCCAGCACCCAAGAACCGGGACAAACTAGCTCCTACAATGAGCAGTTCTTC; CDR3 protein: CASTQEPGQTSSYNEQFF; D gene: .; clone size: .; V gene: TRBV9; J gene: TRBJ2-1
CDR3 DNA: TGTGCCAGCCAACAGGGAAATCAGCCCCAGCATTTT; CDR3 protein: CASQQGNQPQHF; D gene: .; clone size: .; V gene: TRBV19; J gene: TRBJ1-5
CDR3 DNA: TGCGCCAGCAGCTTGGATTCGGGACTAGCGAGGTACGAGCAGTACTTC; CDR3 protein: CASSLDSGLARYEQYF; D gene: TRBD2; clone size: .; V gene: TRBV5-1; J gene: TRBJ2-7
CDR3 DNA: TGCAGCGTGGAGACAGGGCTCAGGGATACGCAGTATTTT; CDR3 protein: CSVETGLRDTQYF; D gene: TRBD1; clone size: .; V gene: TRBV29-1; J gene: TRBJ2-3
CDR3 DNA: TGTGCCAGCAGCAAATCAGGGTCCTACGAGCAGTACTTC; CDR3 protein: CASSKSGSYEQYF; D gene: .; clone size: .; V gene: TRBV5-6; J gene: TRBJ2-7
CDR3 DNA: TGTGCCAGTAGGGACAGGGGCCAAGAGACCCAGTACTTC; CDR3 protein: CASRDRGQETQYF; D gene: TRBD1; clone size: .; V gene: TRBV19; J gene: TRBJ2-5
CDR3 DNA: TGCGCCAGCAGCCAGGTGGCTAGCAACGGGTACGAGCAGTACTTC; CDR3 protein: CASSQVASNGYEQYF; D gene: .; clone size: .; V gene: TRBV4-1; J gene: TRBJ2-7
CDR3 DNA: TGTGCCAGCAGTGAGGTGGGGGGAGCACCCCTCCACTTT; CDR3 protein: CASSEVGGAPLHF; D gene: .; clone size: .; V gene: TRBV6-1; J gene: TRBJ1-6
CDR3 DNA: TGTGCCAGTAGTTTTGGACAGGGTAATCAGCCCCAGCATTTT; CDR3 protein: CASSFGQGNQPQHF; D gene: TRBD1; clone size: .; V gene: TRBV19; J gene: TRBJ1-5
CDR3 DNA: TGCGCCAGCAGCTCTACTAGCGGGAGATTTGATGAGCAGTTCTTC; CDR3 protein: CASSSTSGRFDEQFF; D gene: TRBD2; clone size: .; V gene: TRBV5-1; J gene: TRBJ2-1
CDR3 DNA: TGTGCCAGCAGTCTCCAGTCGGGGTCCGGAAACACCATATATTTT; CDR3 protein: CASSLQSGSGNTIYF; D gene: .; clone size: few; V gene: TRBV28; J gene: TRBJ1-3
CDR3 DNA: TGTGCCTGGAGTGTGACAGCGACCGGGGAGCTGTTTTTT; CDR3 protein: CAWSVTATGELFF; D gene: .; clone size: .; V gene: TRBV30; J gene: TRBJ2-2
CDR3 DNA: TGTGCCAGCAGCCTCGGGACTAGCGGGATCTACAATGAGCAGTTCTTC; CDR3 protein: CASSLGTSGIYNEQFF; D gene: TRBD2; clone size: .; V gene: TRBV11-3; J gene: TRBJ2-1
CDR3 DNA: TGTGCCAGCAGCCAGGGGAGTTCACCCCTCCACTTT; CDR3 protein: CASSQGSSPLHF; D gene: .; clone size: .; V gene: TRBV6-5; J gene: TRBJ1-6
CDR3 DNA: TGTGCCATCAGTGAGCTGACAGGGAACTATGGCTACACCTTC; CDR3 protein: CAISELTGNYGYTF; D gene: TRBD1; clone size: .; V gene: TRBV10-3; J gene: TRBJ1-2
CDR3 DNA: TGTGCCAGCAGCTTTTATACTCGGGACACTGCCTACAATGAGCAGTTCTTC; CDR3 protein: CASSFYTRDTAYNEQFF; D gene: .; clone size: .; V gene: TRBV7-2; J gene: TRBJ2-1
CDR3 DNA: TGTGCCAGCAAGGTGACAGCGAACACCGGGGAGCTGTTTTTT; CDR3 protein: CASKVTANTGELFF; D gene: .; clone size: once; V gene: TRBV6-4; J gene: TRBJ2-2
CDR3 DNA: TGTGCCAGCAGCCCCCCAGGGAATCACTATGGCTACACCTTC; CDR3 protein: CASSPPGNHYGYTF; D gene: .; clone size: .; V gene: TRBV7-6; J gene: TRBJ1-2
CDR3 DNA: TGTGCCTGGAGTGTACGGGGACAGGGATGGCAACTTGGTGGCTACACCTTC; CDR3 protein: CAWSVRGQGWQLGGYTF; D gene: TRBD1; clone size: .; V gene: TRBV30; J gene: TRBJ1-2
CDR3 DNA: TGTGCCACCGGGACTCCTGGTGCCACTGAAGCTTTCTTT; CDR3 protein: CATGTPGATEAFF; D gene: .; clone size: .; V gene: TRBV2; J gene: TRBJ1-1
CDR3 DNA: TGTGCCAGCAGGCTTACGGTCAGGTCTGGTTATGGCTACACCTTC; CDR3 protein: CASRLTVRSGYGYTF; D gene: .; clone size: .; V gene: TRBV27; J gene: TRBJ1-2
CDR3 DNA: TGCGCCAGCAGTTCTGACCTAGCGAACACCGGGGAGCTGTTTTTT; CDR3 protein: CASSSDLANTGELFF; D gene: .; clone size: .; V gene: TRBV5-1; J gene: TRBJ2-2
CDR3 DNA: TGCGCCAGCAGCTTGGTGGGGGAGGGGACTGAAGCTTTCTTT; CDR3 protein: CASSLVGEGTEAFF; D gene: .; clone size: .; V gene: TRBV5-1; J gene: TRBJ1-1
CDR3 DNA: TGCGCCAGCAGCGAACCAGGACAGGGTACCACCGGGGAGCTGTTTTTT; CDR3 protein: CASSEPGQGTTGELFF; D gene: TRBD1; clone size: few; V gene: TRBV5-1; J gene: TRBJ2-2
CDR3 DNA: TGTGCCGCCCAGGGACAGGGAGCCCTAAGGGGCTACACCTTC; CDR3 protein: CAAQGQGALRGYTF; D gene: TRBD1; clone size: few; V gene: TRBV6-7; J gene: TRBJ1-2
CDR3 DNA: TGTGCCAGCAGCTTAGGGGGACAGTCCTACAATGAGCAGTTCTTC; CDR3 protein: CASSLGGQSYNEQFF; D gene: TRBD1; clone size: .; V gene: TRBV7-3; J gene: TRBJ2-1
CDR3 DNA: TGTGCCAGCAGCGTAGCGCCCGGGGGAGGAAACACCATATATTTT; CDR3 protein: CASSVAPGGGNTIYF; D gene: .; clone size: .; V gene: TRBV9; J gene: TRBJ1-3
CDR3 DNA: TGTGCCATCACTCCGGGACAGGGAAACTACGAGCAGTACTTC; CDR3 protein: CAITPGQGNYEQYF; D gene: TRBD1; clone size: .; V gene: TRBV10-3; J gene: TRBJ2-7
CDR3 DNA: TGTGCCAGCAGCTTGGGAGCGATCCGCACAGATACGCAGTATTTT; CDR3 protein: CASSLGAIRTDTQYF; D gene: .; clone size: .; V gene: TRBV5-4; J gene: TRBJ2-3
CDR3 DNA: TGTGCCAGCAGCTTTATCAGGGGGGAGCAGTACTTC; CDR3 protein: CASSFIRGEQYF; D gene: TRBD1; clone size: .; V gene: TRBV7-2; J gene: TRBJ2-7
CDR3 DNA: TGTGCCAGCAGCGGACAGGGATCCGAACAAGAGACCCAGTACTTC; CDR3 protein: CASSGQGSEQETQYF; D gene: TRBD1; clone size: .; V gene: TRBV2; J gene: TRBJ2-5
CDR3 DNA: TGCGCCAGCAGTGAGGGGCCCAGCTATGGCTACACCTTC; CDR3 protein: CASSEGPSYGYTF; D gene: .; clone size: .; V gene: TRBV10-1; J gene: TRBJ1-2
CDR3 DNA: TGTGCCAGCAGCGTCACTAGCATCTTGTCCAGTGAGCAGTTCTTC; CDR3 protein: CASSVTSILSSEQFF; D gene: .; clone size: few; V gene: TRBV7-2; J gene: TRBJ2-1
CDR3 DNA: TGTGCCAGTAGTATTTATCGGGGACTAGCGGAGACCCAGTACTTC; CDR3 protein: CASSIYRGLAETQYF; D gene: TRBD2; clone size: .; V gene: TRBV19; J gene: TRBJ2-5
CDR3 DNA: TGTGCCAGTAGTATAGGGTCGTCGCTAGGCTACACCTTC; CDR3 protein: CASSIGSSLGYTF; D gene: .; clone size: .; V gene: TRBV19; J gene: TRBJ1-2
CDR3 DNA: TGTGCCAGCAGTTACTTCACACGGACAAGGTCCCTCGGCTACACCTTC; CDR3 protein: CASSYFTRTRSLGYTF; D gene: .; clone size: .; V gene: TRBV6-5; J gene: TRBJ1-2
CDR3 DNA: TGTGCCAGCAGCTTGGGACAGACAGATACGCAGTATTTT; CDR3 protein: CASSLGQTDTQYF; D gene: .; clone size: .; V gene: TRBV5-4; J gene: TRBJ2-3
CDR3 DNA: TGTGCCAGCAGCTTTACTAGCGGGAGCTACAATGAGCAGTTCTTC; CDR3 protein: CASSFTSGSYNEQFF; D gene: TRBD2; clone size: .; V gene: TRBV7-9; J gene: TRBJ2-1